These 2 T cell receptor beta chains came from one sample sequenced in a study of early T cells in non-severe SARS-CoV-2 infection. TCRdb itself ran the 5' RACE reads through MiXCR, one entry per CDR3 protein. Of fewer than 85,000 distinct CDR3 sequences in the sample, 7.5% to 10% were seen once. Material: whole blood. The source of these receptors is an adult who was a healthcare worker with PCR-confirmed SARS-CoV-2 infection or an uninfected control (not recorded which).

The chain is built from TRBV5-5 and TRBJ2-1; D not certain. From germline, CDR1 is SGHKS and CDR2 YYEKEE (reference sequence). The CDR3 spans 13 residues. The germline V and J ends were trimmed by 0 bases and 4 bases, with 5 bases remaining between them. DNA for the CDR3: TGTGCCAGCAGCTTGGAGCTGTACAATGAGCAGTTCTTC. Translating gives CASSLELYNEQFF.

This sequence joins TRBV2 and TRBJ2-3; the D gene could be TRBD1 or TRBD2 (5 bases each). CDR3 length equals 15 residues. With 5 bases removed from V and 4 bases from J, the gap between germline ends came to 16 bases. Germline V gives CDR1 SNHLY, CDR2 FYNNEI. The CDR3 sequence: CASSSMQGVADTQYF. In DNA, the CDR3 is TGTGCCAGCAGTAGCATGCAGGGAGTTGCAGATACGCAGTATTTT.